This passage covers 18 T cell receptor beta chains from one sample sequenced in a study of T cell changes during pregnancy in multiple sclerosis. Repertoires were generated with immunoSEQ multiplex PCR, while TCRdb's copy carries only in-frame clones and drops some. This table holds 30,000 to 40,000 clones, approximately 90% found once. The material sequenced was CD8+ T cells from peripheral blood mononuclear cells, taken in the second trimester of pregnancy. The receptors shown here come from a female donor with multiple sclerosis, enrolled in a pregnancy study.

In this sample, this clone is medium-sized. V and J are TRBV4-2 and TRBJ1-5, with 7 bases that match TRBD1. Germline lookup yields CDR1 LGHNA and CDR2 YNFKEQ. V trimming: 0 bases; J trimming: 4 bases; junction bases outside the gene matches: 3. The CDR3 contains 15 residues. The DNA for the CDR3 is TGTGCCAGCAGCCAAGATTCACAGGGGAATCAGCCCCAGCATTTT. Translated, it gives CASSQDSQGNQPQHF.

The rearrangement links TRBV27 to TRBJ1-5; D is unclear. Trimming took 3 bases from V and 5 from J, leaving 8 bases between them. CDR3 length: 13 amino acids. Germline values: CDR1 MNHEY, CDR2 SMNVEV (reference sequence). The CDR3 DNA is TGTGCCAGCAGTTTTAATAATTATCAGCCCCAGCATTTT. Protein product: CASSFNNYQPQHF.

The chain has TRBV12-5 and TRBJ1-5; the D gene is possibly TRBD1 (6 bases). V lost 6 bases to trimming and J lost 2 bases, with 11 bases between them. This CDR3 has 14 amino acids. Germline V gene lookup returns CDR1 LGHNT and CDR2 FRNRAP. DNA of the CDR3: TGTGCTAGTGGAAAGGACAGACGCAATCAGCCCCAGCATTTT. It codes for CASGKDRRNQPQHF.

The chain's CDR3 is CASSLMFQGAPLYGYTF. The CDR3 region has the DNA TGTGCCAGCAGTTTAATGTTCCAGGGGGCTCCCCTCTATGGCTACACCTTC. J is TRBJ1-2 and V is TRBV27; 8 nucleotides align to TRBD1. V shed 2 bases, J shed 4 bases, and the junction held 12 bases outside the gene matches. Germline loops: CDR1 MNHEY, CDR2 SMNVEV (reference sequence). The CDR3 is made up of 17 amino acids.

This rearrangement joins TRBV10-3 to TRBJ2-7; 11 bases are a match to TRBD2. V lost 3 bases to trimming and J lost 3 bases; unmatched junction nucleotides: 1. CDR1 and CDR2 (germline): ENHRY, SYGVKD. This CDR3 contains 14 residues. DNA for the CDR3: TGTGCCATCAGTGAAGGGACTAGCGGCTACGAGCAGTACTTC. Its protein product is CAISEGTSGYEQYF.

The chain employs TRBV10-3 and TRBJ2-7; 8 nucleotides line up with TRBD2. The germline V gene encodes CDR1 ENHRY and CDR2 SYGVKD. This CDR3 has 17 amino acids. Trimming removed 3 bases from V and 0 bases from J; junction bases left unmatched: 10. CDR3 nucleotides: TGTGCCATCAGTGACCTTTCGGGAGGGGGGAACTCCTACGAGCAGTACTTC. Translated, it gives CAISDLSGGGNSYEQYF.

This clone occurred a few times. V gene TRBV7-9 combines with J gene TRBJ2-1; 8 bases are shared with TRBD1. CDR1 is SEHNR, CDR2 FQNEAQ, per germline (reference sequence). The trim removed 5 bases at V and 6 bases at J, leaving 12 bases unmatched. The CDR3 has 16 residues. CDR3 coding DNA: TGTGCCAGCAGCCCTCCAATTCTCAGGGGGCTCAATGAGCAGTTCTTC. Its protein is CASSPPILRGLNEQFF.

The rearrangement uses TRBV5-1 and TRBJ2-5; 7 bases are shared with TRBD1. The CDR3 has 15 amino acids. Germline V gene data show CDR1 as SGHRS and CDR2 as YFSETQ. V was pared by 0 bases and J by 5 bases, with 7 bases of the junction left unmatched. For the CDR3, the DNA is TGCGCCAGCAGCTTGGAACGGGACAGTCCGGAGACCCAGTACTTC. Translating it yields CASSLERDSPETQYF.

This sequence joins TRBV18 and TRBJ1-1, with D maybe TRBD1 (5 bases). With 6 bases removed from V and 5 bases from J, the gap between germline ends came to 13 bases. Germline CDR1 is KGHSH and CDR2 is LQKENI. The CDR3 has 13 residues. In DNA form, the CDR3 reads TGTGCCAGCTCCAGGGATTTTACGACTGAAGCTTTCTTT. Protein: CASSRDFTTEAFF.

The count of this clone is one. The chain is built from TRBV11-3 and TRBJ2-3; no definite D call. Germline CDR1 SGHNT, CDR2 YENEEA. Trimming shortened V by 5 bases and J by 2 bases, and 8 bases separated the two germline ends. CDR3 size: 13 residues. In nucleotides, the CDR3 is TGTGCCAGCAGCCCCCCTAACACAGATACGCAGTATTTT. This codes for CASSPPNTDTQYF.

This sequence joins TRBV4-3 and TRBJ2-1, with 8 nucleotides matching TRBD2. Germline CDR1 LGHNA, CDR2 YSLEER. After removal of 0 bases from V and 6 bases from J, the junction contained 4 bases not matched to a gene. The CDR3 sequence is 15 residues long. The CDR3 sequence: CASSQDRGGSNEQFF. The CDR3 bases are TGCGCCAGCAGCCAAGATCGGGGGGGCTCCAATGAGCAGTTCTTC.

This chain links TRBV9 with TRBJ2-4; TRBD1 might be the D (6 bases). V lost 3 bases, J lost 0 bases, and 13 bases lay in between. Germline values: CDR1 SGDLS, CDR2 YYNGEE. CDR3 length: 16 residues. The chain's CDR3 is CASSDSDSLAKNIQYF. The CDR3 nucleotides read TGTGCCAGCAGCGACTCGGACAGTCTAGCCAAAAACATTCAGTACTTC.

The genes are TRBV10-3 and TRBJ2-1, with 8 bases lining up with TRBD2. This CDR3 spans 14 amino acids. The trim removed 3 bases at V and 10 bases at J, leaving 8 bases unmatched. Germline assignment: CDR1 ENHRY and CDR2 SYGVKD. The DNA of the CDR3 is TGTGCCATCAGTGATCCCGGACTAGCTGGGGAGCAGTTCTTC. Protein sequence: CAISDPGLAGEQFF.

The V and J genes are TRBV9 and TRBJ2-6, with TRBD1 identical over 7 bases. V shed 3 bases and J 3 bases; nucleotides not matched to a gene: 6. Per the germline V gene, CDR1 is SGDLS and CDR2 is YYNGEE. This CDR3 is 16 amino acids long. The CDR3 here is CASSARQGGGANVLTF. The CDR3 DNA is TGTGCCAGCAGCGCCAGACAGGGTGGTGGGGCCAACGTCCTGACTTTC.

The chain links TRBV19 to TRBJ1-2; 8 nucleotides align to TRBD1. Germline V gene data show CDR1 as LNHDA and CDR2 as SQIVND (reference sequence). V gave up 2 bases and J gave up 6 bases; unmatched junction bases: 2. CDR3 length equals 13 residues. This chain's CDR3 is CASSIRTGNGYTF. CDR3 DNA sequence: TGTGCCAGTAGTATAAGGACAGGGAATGGCTACACCTTC. The full variable domain, with the rest looked up from reference TRBV19 and TRBJ1-2, is DGGITQSPKYLFRKEGQNVTLSCEQNLNHDAMYWYRQDPGQGLRLIYYSQIVNDFQKGDIAEGYSVSREKKESFPLTVTSAQKNPTAFYLCASSIRTGNGYTFGSGTRLTVV.

The chain has TRBV28 and TRBJ1-5; TRBD1 aligns across 10 bases. Unmatched junction bases numbered 8, after V lost 2 bases and J lost 10 bases. This CDR3 region has 15 residues. Germline V lookup: CDR1 MDHEN, CDR2 SYDVKM. CDR3 nucleotide sequence: TGTGCCAGCAGTTTACCCGAGGGACAGGGGAGACCCCAGCATTTT. Its protein product is CASSLPEGQGRPQHF.

This clone was picked up one time. The chain couples TRBV2 to TRBJ2-7, with 12 bases aligning to TRBD1. Germline V lookup: CDR1 SNHLY, CDR2 FYNNEI. CDR3 size: 15 residues. With V trimmed by 5 bases and J by 2 bases, 4 bases remained unmatched. CDR3 DNA sequence: TGTGCCAGCAGTTTCCGGGACAGGGGGCCCTACGAGCAGTACTTC. Protein: CASSFRDRGPYEQYF.

The gene calls are TRBV6-1 and TRBJ1-2; no clear D. This CDR3 has 13 residues. With 5 bases removed from V and 5 bases from J, the gap between germline ends came to 12 bases. The germline V gene encodes CDR1 MNHNS and CDR2 SASEGT. CDR3 in DNA: TGTGCCAGCAGTACCCCAGGAGGGTATGGCTACACCTTC. It yields the protein CASSTPGGYGYTF.